This T cell receptor (beta chain) is from a study of post-analysis software for immune sequencing data. As for the study in general: Relapsing-remitting, secondary progressive and progressive-relapsing multiple sclerosis courses were included. Broader study findings: TRBV5-6, TRBV5-1 and TRBV20-1 were among four to six TRBV segments more frequent in patients than controls. Compared against controls, patients with multiple sclerosis displayed significantly lower normalized Chao1 diversity. With F measure, samples from one preparation batch clustered together strongly.

CDR1 is DFQATT, CDR2 SNEGSKA, per germline (reference sequence). V lost 0 bases to trimming and J lost 5 bases; unmatched junction nucleotides: 8. The CDR3 is 16 amino acids. This clonotype has more than one count but fewer than ten. Its antigen is unidentified. Unique molecular identifiers were present in the TCR beta cDNA libraries. T cells, roughly 1 to 10 million of them, yielded some 500,000 cDNA molecules. TCRdb processed the PCR reads anew with MiXCR; each CDR3 protein has one entry. The sample lists 430,000 or so distinct CDR3 sequences, roughly 38% seen once, with 7.6% in the top ten. The source material was blood. The chain joins TRBV20-1 to TRBJ2-1; 9 bases align to TRBD1. This clonotype originated in a girl aged 2-10 years with multiple sclerosis. CDR3 coding DNA: TGCAGTGCTAGAGATAGTGGGACAGGGATAAACAATGAGCAGTTCTTC. Encoded protein: CSARDSGTGINNEQFF.